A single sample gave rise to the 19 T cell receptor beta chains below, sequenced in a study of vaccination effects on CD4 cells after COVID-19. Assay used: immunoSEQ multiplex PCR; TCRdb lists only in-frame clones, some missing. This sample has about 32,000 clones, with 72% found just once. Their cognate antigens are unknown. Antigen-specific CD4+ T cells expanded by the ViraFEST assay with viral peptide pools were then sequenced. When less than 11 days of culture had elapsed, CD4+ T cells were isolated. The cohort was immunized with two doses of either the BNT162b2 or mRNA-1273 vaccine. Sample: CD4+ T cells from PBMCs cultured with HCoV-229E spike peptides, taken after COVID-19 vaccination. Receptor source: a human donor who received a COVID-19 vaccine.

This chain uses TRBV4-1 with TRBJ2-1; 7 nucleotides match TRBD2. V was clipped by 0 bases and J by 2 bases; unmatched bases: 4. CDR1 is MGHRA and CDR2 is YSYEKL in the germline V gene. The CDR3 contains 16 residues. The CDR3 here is CASSQDRLAAYNEQFF. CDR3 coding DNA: TGCGCCAGCAGCCAAGATCGGCTAGCGGCCTACAATGAGCAGTTCTTC.

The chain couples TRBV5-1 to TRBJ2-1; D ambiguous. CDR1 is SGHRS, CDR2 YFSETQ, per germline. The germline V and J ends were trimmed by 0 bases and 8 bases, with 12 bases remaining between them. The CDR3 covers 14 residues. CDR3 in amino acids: CASSLGSVMDEQFF. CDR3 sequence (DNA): TGCGCCAGCAGCTTGGGGAGTGTTATGGATGAGCAGTTCTTC.

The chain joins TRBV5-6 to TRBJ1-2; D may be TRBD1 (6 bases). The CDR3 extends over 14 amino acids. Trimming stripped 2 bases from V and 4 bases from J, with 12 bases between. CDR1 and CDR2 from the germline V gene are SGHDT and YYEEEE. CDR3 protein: CASSFRGPSYGYTF. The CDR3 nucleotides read TGTGCCAGCAGCTTCAGGGGACCCAGCTATGGCTACACCTTC.

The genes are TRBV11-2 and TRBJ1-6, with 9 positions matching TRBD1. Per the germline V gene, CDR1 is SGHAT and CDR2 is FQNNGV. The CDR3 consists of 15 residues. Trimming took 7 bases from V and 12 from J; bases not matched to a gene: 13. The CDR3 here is CASTPSGTGLGPLHF. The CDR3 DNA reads TGTGCCAGCACCCCCTCTGGGACAGGGTTAGGACCCCTCCACTTT.

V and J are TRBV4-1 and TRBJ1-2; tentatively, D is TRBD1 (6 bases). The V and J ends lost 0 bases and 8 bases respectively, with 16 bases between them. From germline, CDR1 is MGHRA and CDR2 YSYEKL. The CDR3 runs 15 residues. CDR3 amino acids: CASSQDFRGGEGYTF. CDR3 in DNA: TGCGCCAGCAGCCAAGATTTTCGAGGGGGAGAGGGCTACACCTTC.

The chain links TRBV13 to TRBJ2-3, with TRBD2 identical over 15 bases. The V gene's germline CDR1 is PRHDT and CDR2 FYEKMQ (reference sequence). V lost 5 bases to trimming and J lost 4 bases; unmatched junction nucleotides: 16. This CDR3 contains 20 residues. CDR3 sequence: CASSHTGLAGGLPPADTQYF. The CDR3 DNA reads TGTGCCAGCAGCCACACGGGACTAGCGGGAGGACTACCCCCCGCAGATACGCAGTATTTT.

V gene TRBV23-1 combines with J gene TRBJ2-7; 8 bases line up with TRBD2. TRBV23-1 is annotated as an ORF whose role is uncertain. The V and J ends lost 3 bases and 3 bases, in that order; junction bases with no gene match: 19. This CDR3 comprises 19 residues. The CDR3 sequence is CASSHRGTTRGGDLYEQYF. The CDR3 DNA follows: TGCGCCAGCAGTCACCGCGGGACTACTCGGGGGGGGGACCTCTACGAGCAGTACTTC.

DNA of the CDR3: TGCAGCGTTGATACGGGGCAGGTTAGCACAGATACGCAGTATTTT. Amino acid sequence: CSVDTGQVSTDTQYF. V usage is TRBV29-1 and J usage is TRBJ2-3; tentatively, D is TRBD1 or TRBD2 (5 bases each). Trimming removed 3 bases at V and 0 bases at J, with 13 bases between. In germline, CDR1 is SQVTM, CDR2 ANQGSEA. The CDR3 totals 15 residues.

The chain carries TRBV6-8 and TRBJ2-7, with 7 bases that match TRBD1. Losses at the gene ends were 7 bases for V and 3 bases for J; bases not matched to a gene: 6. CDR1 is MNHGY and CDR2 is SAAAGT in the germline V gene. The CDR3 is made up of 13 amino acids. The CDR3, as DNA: TGTGCCAGCAAAAAGGGACAGAACTACGAGCAGTACTTC. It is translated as CASKKGQNYEQYF.

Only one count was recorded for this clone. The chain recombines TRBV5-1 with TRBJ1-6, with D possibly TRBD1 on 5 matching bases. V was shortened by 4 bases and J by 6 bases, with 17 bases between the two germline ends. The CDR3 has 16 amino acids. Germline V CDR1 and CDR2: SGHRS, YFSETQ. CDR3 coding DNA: TGCGCCAGCAGCGGCAGAGGGGTACGGGGTAATTCACCCCTCCACTTT. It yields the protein CASSGRGVRGNSPLHF.

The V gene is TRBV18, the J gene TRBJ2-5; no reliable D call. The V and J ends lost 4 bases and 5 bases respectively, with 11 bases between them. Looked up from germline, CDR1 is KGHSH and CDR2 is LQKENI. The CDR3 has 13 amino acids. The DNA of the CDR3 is TGTGCCAGCTCACGCAGTGGGCTCGAGACCCAGTACTTC. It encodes CASSRSGLETQYF.

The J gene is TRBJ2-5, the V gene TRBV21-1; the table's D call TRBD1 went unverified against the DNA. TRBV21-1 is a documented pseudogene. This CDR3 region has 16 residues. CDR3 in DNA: TGTGCCAGCAGCAAAGATCGGACAGGGGTCCAAGAGACCCAGTACTTC. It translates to CASSKDRTGVQETQYF.

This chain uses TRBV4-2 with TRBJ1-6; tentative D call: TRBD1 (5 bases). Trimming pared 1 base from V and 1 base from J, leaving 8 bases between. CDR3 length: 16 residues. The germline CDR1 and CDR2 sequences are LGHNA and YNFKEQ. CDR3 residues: CASSQGGKSYNSPLHF. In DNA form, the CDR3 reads TGTGCCAGCAGCCAAGGGGGGAAATCCTATAATTCACCCCTCCACTTT.

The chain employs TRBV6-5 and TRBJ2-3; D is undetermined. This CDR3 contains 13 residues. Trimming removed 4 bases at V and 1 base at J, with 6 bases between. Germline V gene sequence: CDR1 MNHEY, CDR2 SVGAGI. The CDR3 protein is CASSFRRTDTQYF. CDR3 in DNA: TGTGCCAGCAGTTTCCGCCGCACAGATACGCAGTATTTT.

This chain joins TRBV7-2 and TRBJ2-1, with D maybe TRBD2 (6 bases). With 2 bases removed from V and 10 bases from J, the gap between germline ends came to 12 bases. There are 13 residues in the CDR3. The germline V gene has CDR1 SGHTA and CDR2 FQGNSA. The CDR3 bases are TGTGCCAGCAGCTTATCGGGCGGGGACGAGCAGTTCTTC. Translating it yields CASSLSGGDEQFF.

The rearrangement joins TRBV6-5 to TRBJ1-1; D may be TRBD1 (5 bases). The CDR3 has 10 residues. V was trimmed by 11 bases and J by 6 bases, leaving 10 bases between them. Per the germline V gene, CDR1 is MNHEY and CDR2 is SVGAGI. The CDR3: CAARDSEAFF. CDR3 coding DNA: TGTGCCGCCAGGGATTCTGAAGCTTTCTTT.

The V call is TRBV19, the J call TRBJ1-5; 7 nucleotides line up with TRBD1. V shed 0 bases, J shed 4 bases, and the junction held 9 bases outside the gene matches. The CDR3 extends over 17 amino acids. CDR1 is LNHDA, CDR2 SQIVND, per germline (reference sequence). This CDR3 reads CASSIDGDRRINQPQHF. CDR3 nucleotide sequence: TGTGCCAGTAGTATAGATGGGGACAGACGAATTAATCAGCCCCAGCATTTT.

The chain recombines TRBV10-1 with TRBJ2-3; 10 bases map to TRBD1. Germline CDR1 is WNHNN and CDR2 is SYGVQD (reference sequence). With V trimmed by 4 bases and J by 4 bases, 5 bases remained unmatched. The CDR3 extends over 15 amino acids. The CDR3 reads CASSGAGTGADTQYF. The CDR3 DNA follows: TGCGCCAGCAGTGGGGCAGGGACAGGGGCAGATACGCAGTATTTT.

CDR3 nucleotide sequence: TGCGCCAGCAGCGACCCGACACCCTACGAGCAGTACTTC. This codes for CASSDPTPYEQYF. V is TRBV5-1 and J is TRBJ2-7; D unclear. The CDR3 is made up of 13 amino acids. Trimming pared 4 bases from V and 2 bases from J, leaving 10 bases between. The germline V gene has CDR1 SGHRS and CDR2 YFSETQ.